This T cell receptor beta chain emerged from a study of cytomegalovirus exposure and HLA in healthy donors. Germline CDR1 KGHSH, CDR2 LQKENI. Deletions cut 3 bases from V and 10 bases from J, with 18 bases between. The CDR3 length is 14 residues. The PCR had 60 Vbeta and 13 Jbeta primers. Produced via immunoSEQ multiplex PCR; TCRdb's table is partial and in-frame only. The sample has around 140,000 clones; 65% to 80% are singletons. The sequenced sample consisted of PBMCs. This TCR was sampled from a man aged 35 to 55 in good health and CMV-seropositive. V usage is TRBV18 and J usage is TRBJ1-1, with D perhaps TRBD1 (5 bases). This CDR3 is CASSPPTAARGAFF. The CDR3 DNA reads TGTGCCAGCTCACCTCCGACAGCCGCGCGGGGAGCTTTCTTT.